One and the same sample provided the 19 T cell receptor beta chains below, sequenced in a study of shared clonotypes between healthy human individuals (TCRdb year 2020). Libraries were built with the immunoSEQ multiplex PCR assay. TCRdb obtained this table from immuneACCESS and retained in-frame rearrangements with V and J assigned. These tables miss some clones; where compared with another copy, unresolved V genes account for less than half of the shortfall, and the remainder is unexplained. The sample table shows some 300,000 clones, and around 67% are seen once. The ten largest clones add up to 10% of the sample. The source material was memory CD4+ T cells sorted from blood. Reading the label with the study, this specimen's cell subset or site is: CD45RA-negative fraction. The receptors originated from a man aged 30 to 39 in good health.

The chain has TRBV11-3 and TRBJ2-3; no clear D gene. In germline, CDR1 is SGHNT, CDR2 YENEEA. The CDR3 has 13 residues. V gave up 2 bases and J gave up 1 base, with 4 bases separating them. CDR3 in DNA: TGTGCCAGCAGCTTATTAGGCACAGATACGCAGTATTTT. Protein product: CASSLLGTDTQYF.

The chain uses TRBV27 and TRBJ2-7; 12 bases are a match to TRBD2. In germline, CDR1 is MNHEY, CDR2 SMNVEV (reference sequence). This CDR3 region has 15 residues. Trimming at V came to 2 bases and at J to 5 bases, leaving 4 bases not matched to a gene. The CDR3 is CASSLVTSGSNEQYF. The CDR3 DNA is TGTGCCAGCAGTTTAGTGACTAGCGGGAGTAACGAGCAGTACTTC.

The chain uses TRBV10-2 and TRBJ2-3; TRBD2 matches at 9 bases. The V gene's germline CDR1 is WSHSY and CDR2 SAAADI. J was trimmed by 6 bases and V by 3 bases; bases with no gene match: 7. The CDR3 extends over 15 amino acids. CDR3 region: CASSDRAGGTDTQYF. As DNA, the CDR3 is TGCGCCAGCAGTGATAGGGCGGGAGGGACGGATACGCAGTATTTT.

The rearrangement uses TRBV5-1 and TRBJ1-1, with no clear D. Between the trimmed V and J ends, which lost 4 bases and 0 bases, there was a span of 10 bases. The CDR3 has 14 residues. Per germline, CDR1 SGHRS and CDR2 YFSETQ. The CDR3 coding sequence is TGCGCCAGCAGCCCAATTACCATGAACACTGAAGCTTTCTTT. This gives the protein CASSPITMNTEAFF.

V and J are TRBV5-1 and TRBJ2-7; either TRBD1 or TRBD2 may fit D (6 bases each). Between the trimmed V and J ends, which lost 5 bases and 4 bases, there was a span of 19 bases. This CDR3 is 15 amino acids long. Per germline, CDR1 SGHRS and CDR2 YFSETQ. The CDR3 DNA is TGCGCCAGCAGTCCCATTTGGGGGGCAACGTACGAGCAGTACTTC. Protein: CASSPIWGATYEQYF.

The chain recombines TRBV18 with TRBJ1-6; perhaps TRBD1 as D (5 bases). The germline V gene has CDR1 KGHSH and CDR2 LQKENI. Trimming removed 6 bases at V and 0 bases at J, with 18 bases between. The CDR3 contains 18 residues. The CDR3 DNA sequence: TGTGCCAGCTCCCGGACGAAAGGGGCCGGCTCCTATAATTCACCCCTCCACTTT. It specifies CASSRTKGAGSYNSPLHF.

V and J are TRBV5-6 and TRBJ2-2; 10 bases line up with TRBD2. Per germline, CDR1 SGHDT and CDR2 YYEEEE. The CDR3 is made up of 16 amino acids. Trimming cost V 2 bases and J 1 base; bases outside gene matches: 2. The CDR3 DNA follows: TGTGCCAGCAGCTTTAGGACTAGCGGGAACACCGGGGAGCTGTTTTTT. This gives the protein CASSFRTSGNTGELFF.

Regarding this clone: Different DNA sequences within this sample yield the same CDR3. This chain joins TRBV10-1 and TRBJ2-1; 8 bases match TRBD2. The V and J ends lost 2 bases and 0 bases, in that order; junction bases with no gene match: 0. This CDR3 has 15 amino acids. Germline CDR1 WNHNN, CDR2 SYGVQD (reference sequence). In nucleotides, the CDR3 is TGCGCCAGCAGTGAGAGCGGGAGCTCCTACAATGAGCAGTTCTTC. It specifies CASSESGSSYNEQFF.

Points on this clone: Other DNA sequences in the sample encode the same CDR3. The chain joins TRBV27 to TRBJ2-5; maybe TRBD2 (7 bases). The CDR3 consists of 14 residues. V was clipped by 2 bases and J by 5 bases, with 12 bases between them. CDR1 and CDR2 (germline): MNHEY, SMNVEV (reference sequence). The CDR3 nucleotides read TGTGCCAGCAGTTTAAGGGGGGGAAGGGAGACCCAGTACTTC. It translates to CASSLRGGRETQYF.

The V and J genes are TRBV18 and TRBJ1-5; D gene uncertain. The length of the CDR3 is 12 residues. Trimming took off 1 base at V and 5 bases at J, with 3 bases between the two ends. CDR1 KGHSH and CDR2 LQKENI come from the germline V gene. CDR3 bases: TGTGCCAGCTCACCACTGGATCAGCCCCAGCATTTT. It translates to CASSPLDQPQHF.

V usage is TRBV11-2 and J usage is TRBJ2-1; 8 bases are shared with TRBD2. Germline lookup yields CDR1 SGHAT and CDR2 FQNNGV. The V segment lost 1 base and the J segment 3 bases; nucleotides outside the gene matches: 2. This CDR3 region has 15 residues. The CDR3 sequence is CASSLAGGDYNEQFF. The CDR3 bases are TGTGCCAGCAGCTTAGCGGGAGGGGACTACAATGAGCAGTTCTTC.

The CDR3 sequence is CASSLVGGDRDVKNIQYF. The CDR3 nucleotides read TGTGCCAGCAGCTTAGTCGGGGGGGACAGGGACGTCAAAAACATTCAGTACTTC. The genes are TRBV7-2 and TRBJ2-4, with D possibly being TRBD1 (9 bases). The CDR3 runs 18 residues. Germline lookup yields CDR1 SGHTA and CDR2 FQGNSA. The V end lost 1 base, the J end lost 3 bases, and 19 bases lay between the germline ends.

The gene calls are TRBV2 and TRBJ1-5, with TRBD1 matching over 8 bases. Germline V CDR1 and CDR2: SNHLY, FYNNEI. This CDR3 region has 13 residues. Unmatched junction bases numbered 6, after V lost 6 bases and J lost 8 bases. CDR3 nucleotides: TGTGCCAGCAGACCAGGGGGCAAGGAGCCCCAGCATTTT. Translating gives CASRPGGKEPQHF.

This clone has only a few counts. The V gene is TRBV9, the J gene TRBJ2-3, with TRBD2 matching 8 bases. The V gene end was trimmed by 0 bases and the J gene end by 6 bases; junction bases not matched to a gene: 6. This CDR3 spans 15 amino acids. Germline CDR1 SGDLS, CDR2 YYNGEE. CDR3 sequence reads: CASSVAGRGEDTQYF. The CDR3 DNA follows: TGTGCCAGCAGCGTAGCCGGGAGGGGTGAGGATACGCAGTATTTT.

The V and J genes are TRBV14 and TRBJ2-1, with 9 bases aligning to TRBD2. V trimming: 0 bases; J trimming: 5 bases; junction bases outside the gene matches: 11. The length of the CDR3 is 18 residues. The V gene's germline CDR1 is SGHDN and CDR2 FVKESK. Here the CDR3 reads CASSQDERGLANDNEQFF. The CDR3 region has the DNA TGTGCCAGCAGCCAAGATGAAAGAGGACTAGCGAATGACAATGAGCAGTTCTTC.

There are a few counts of this clone. This CDR3 is also generated by other DNA sequences in the sample. The rearrangement joins TRBV2 to TRBJ1-1; unclear D gene. The V end lost 6 bases, the J end lost 11 bases, and 22 bases lay between the germline ends. Looked up from germline, CDR1 is SNHLY and CDR2 is FYNNEI. This CDR3 spans 14 amino acids. The CDR3 bases are TGTGCCAGCAGCGAAAACTCCTATGTAGGTAGGGCTTTCTTT. As protein: CASSENSYVGRAFF.

The chain is built from TRBV10-3 and TRBJ2-7, with 12 bases identical to TRBD2. The CDR3 loop spans 16 amino acids. Per the germline V gene, CDR1 is ENHRY and CDR2 is SYGVKD. The ends lost 3 bases at V and 4 bases at J; junction bases unmatched: 7. CDR3 region: CAISDVTSGRHYEQYF. The DNA for the CDR3 is TGTGCCATCAGTGATGTAACTAGCGGGAGGCATTACGAGCAGTACTTC.

On this clone: A much larger clone differs by one base, so this may be a read error. Other DNA sequences in this specimen translate into the identical CDR3. The chain carries TRBV4-1 and TRBJ1-1; D gene unclear. Trimming cost V 6 bases and J 5 bases, with 13 bases left between them. The CDR3 length is 13 residues. CDR1 MGHRA and CDR2 YSYEKL come from the germline V gene. The DNA of the CDR3 is TGCGCCAGCAGTTCCCGGACGGATACTGAAGCTTTCTTT. This gives the protein CASSSRTDTEAFF.

This clone was counted ten times or more. The V call is TRBV7-9, the J call TRBJ2-1, with D tentatively TRBD2 (5 bases). V lost 0 bases, J lost 6 bases, and 24 bases lay in between. The CDR3 extends over 19 amino acids. In germline, CDR1 is SEHNR, CDR2 FQNEAQ (reference sequence). CDR3 sequence (DNA): TGTGCCAGCAGCTTAGCGCTAAGAACTCTAAGCGGCAACCTCAATGAGCAGTTCTTC. It codes for CASSLALRTLSGNLNEQFF.